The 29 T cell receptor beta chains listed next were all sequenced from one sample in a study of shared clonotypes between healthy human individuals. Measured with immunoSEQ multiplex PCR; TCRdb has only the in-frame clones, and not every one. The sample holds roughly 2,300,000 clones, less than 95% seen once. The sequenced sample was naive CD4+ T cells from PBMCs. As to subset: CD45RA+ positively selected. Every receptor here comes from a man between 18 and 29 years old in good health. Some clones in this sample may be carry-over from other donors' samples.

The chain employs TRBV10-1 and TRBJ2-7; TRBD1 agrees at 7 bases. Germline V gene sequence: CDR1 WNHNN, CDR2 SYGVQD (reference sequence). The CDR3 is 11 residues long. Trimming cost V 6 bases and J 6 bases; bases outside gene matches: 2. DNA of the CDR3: TGCGCCAGCAGCACAGGGGCCGAGCAGTACTTC. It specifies CASSTGAEQYF.

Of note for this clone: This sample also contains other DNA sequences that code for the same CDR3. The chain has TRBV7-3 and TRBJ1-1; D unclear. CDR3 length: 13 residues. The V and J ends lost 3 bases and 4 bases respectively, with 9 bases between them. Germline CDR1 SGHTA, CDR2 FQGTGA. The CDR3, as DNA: TGTGCCAGCAGCTTCGGGGTTGGCACTGAAGCTTTCTTT. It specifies CASSFGVGTEAFF.

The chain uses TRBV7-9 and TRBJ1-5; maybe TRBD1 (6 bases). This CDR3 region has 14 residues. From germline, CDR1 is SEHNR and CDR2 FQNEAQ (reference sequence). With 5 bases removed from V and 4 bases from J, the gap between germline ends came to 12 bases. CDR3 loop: CASSRGDNNQPQHF. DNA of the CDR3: TGTGCCAGCAGCCGAGGGGACAATAATCAGCCCCAGCATTTT.

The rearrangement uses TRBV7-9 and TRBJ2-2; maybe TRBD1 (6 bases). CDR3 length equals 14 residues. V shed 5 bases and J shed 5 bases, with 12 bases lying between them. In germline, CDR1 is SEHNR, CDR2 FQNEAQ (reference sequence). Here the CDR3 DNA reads TGTGCCAGCAGCGCGCAGAGGGGGACCGGGGAGCTGTTTTTT. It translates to CASSAQRGTGELFF.

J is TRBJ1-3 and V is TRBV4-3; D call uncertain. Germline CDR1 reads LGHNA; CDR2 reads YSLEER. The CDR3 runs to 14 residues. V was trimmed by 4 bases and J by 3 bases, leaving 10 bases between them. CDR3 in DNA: TGCGCCAGCAGCCTCGCTGGGGATGGAAACACCATATATTTT. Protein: CASSLAGDGNTIYF.

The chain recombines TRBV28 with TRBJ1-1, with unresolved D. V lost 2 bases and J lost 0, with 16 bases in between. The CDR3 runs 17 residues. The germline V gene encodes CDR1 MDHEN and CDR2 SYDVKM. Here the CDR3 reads CASSLISISSMNTEAFF. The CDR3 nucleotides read TGTGCCAGCAGTTTAATTTCGATCAGCAGCATGAACACTGAAGCTTTCTTT.

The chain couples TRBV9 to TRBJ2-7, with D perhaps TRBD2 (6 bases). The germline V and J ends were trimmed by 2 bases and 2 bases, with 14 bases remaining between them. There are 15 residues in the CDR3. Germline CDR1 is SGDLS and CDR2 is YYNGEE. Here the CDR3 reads CASSVGREPPYEQYF. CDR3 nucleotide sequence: TGTGCCAGCAGCGTGGGGCGGGAACCTCCCTACGAGCAGTACTTC.

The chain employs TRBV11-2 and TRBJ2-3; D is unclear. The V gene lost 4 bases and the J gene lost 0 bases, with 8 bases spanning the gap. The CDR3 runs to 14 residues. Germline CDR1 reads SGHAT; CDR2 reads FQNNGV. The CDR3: CASSSQPSTDTQYF. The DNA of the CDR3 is TGTGCCAGCAGCTCCCAACCTAGCACAGATACGCAGTATTTT.

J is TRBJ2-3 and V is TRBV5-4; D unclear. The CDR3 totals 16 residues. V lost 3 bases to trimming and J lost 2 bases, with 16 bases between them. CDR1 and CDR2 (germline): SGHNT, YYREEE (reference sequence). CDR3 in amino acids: CASSSLSEIYTDTQYF. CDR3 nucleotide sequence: TGTGCCAGCAGCTCCCTTTCGGAGATATACACAGATACGCAGTATTTT.

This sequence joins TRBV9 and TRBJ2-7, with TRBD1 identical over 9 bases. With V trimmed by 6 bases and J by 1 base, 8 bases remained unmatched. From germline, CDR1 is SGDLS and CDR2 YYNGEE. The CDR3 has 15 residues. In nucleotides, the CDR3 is TGTGCCAGCACCCCCGGGACAGGGCCTTCCTACGAGCAGTACTTC. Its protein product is CASTPGTGPSYEQYF. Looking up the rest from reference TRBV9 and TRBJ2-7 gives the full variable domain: DSGVTQTPKHLITATGQRVTLRCSPRSGDLSVYWYQQSLDQGLQFLIQYYNGEERAKGNILERFSAQQFPDLHSELNLSSLELGDSALYFCASTPGTGPSYEQYFGPGTRLTVT.

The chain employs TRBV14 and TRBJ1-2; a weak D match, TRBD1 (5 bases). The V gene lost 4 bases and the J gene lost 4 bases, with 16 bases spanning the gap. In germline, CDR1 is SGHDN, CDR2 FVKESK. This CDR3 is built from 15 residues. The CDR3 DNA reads TGTGCCAGCAGCCTCCTAGGGGACGCGATCTATGGCTACACCTTC. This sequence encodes CASSLLGDAIYGYTF.

CDR3 amino acids: CASTDLQGSEQYF. The CDR3 nucleotides read TGTGCCAGCACGGACTTACAGGGGTCCGAGCAGTACTTC. The gene calls are TRBV7-9 and TRBJ2-7; 7 bases align to TRBD1. After removal of 7 bases from V and 6 bases from J, the junction contained 9 bases not matched to a gene. There are 13 residues in the CDR3. CDR1 and CDR2 (germline): SEHNR, FQNEAQ (reference sequence).

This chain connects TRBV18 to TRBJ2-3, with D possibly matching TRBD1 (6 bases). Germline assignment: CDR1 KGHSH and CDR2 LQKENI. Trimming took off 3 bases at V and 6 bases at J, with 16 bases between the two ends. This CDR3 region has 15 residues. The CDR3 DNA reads TGTGCCAGCTCACCTTCCAGGGATGGGGGCGATACGCAGTATTTT. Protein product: CASSPSRDGGDTQYF.

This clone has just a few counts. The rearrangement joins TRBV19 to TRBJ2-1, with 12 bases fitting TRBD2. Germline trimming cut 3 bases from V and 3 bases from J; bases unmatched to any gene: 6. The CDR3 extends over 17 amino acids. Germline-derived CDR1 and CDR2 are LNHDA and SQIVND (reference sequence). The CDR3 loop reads CASSIPTSGSIYNEQFF. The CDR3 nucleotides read TGTGCCAGTAGTATTCCGACTAGCGGGAGCATCTACAATGAGCAGTTCTTC.

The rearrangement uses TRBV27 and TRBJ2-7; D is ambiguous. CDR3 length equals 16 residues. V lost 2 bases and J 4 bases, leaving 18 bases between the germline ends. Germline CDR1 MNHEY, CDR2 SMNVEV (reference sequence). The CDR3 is CASSLSPEGLLYEQYF. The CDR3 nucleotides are TGTGCCAGCAGTTTAAGTCCCGAAGGGCTACTGTACGAGCAGTACTTC.

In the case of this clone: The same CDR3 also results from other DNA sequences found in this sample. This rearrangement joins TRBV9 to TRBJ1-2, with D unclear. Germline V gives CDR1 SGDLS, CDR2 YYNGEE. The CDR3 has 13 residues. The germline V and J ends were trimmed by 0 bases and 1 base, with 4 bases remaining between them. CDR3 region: CASSVDSNYGYTF. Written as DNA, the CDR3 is TGTGCCAGCAGCGTAGACAGTAACTATGGCTACACCTTC.

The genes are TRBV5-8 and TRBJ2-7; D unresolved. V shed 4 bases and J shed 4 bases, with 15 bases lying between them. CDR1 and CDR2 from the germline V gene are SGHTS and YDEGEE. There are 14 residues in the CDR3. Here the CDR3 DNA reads TGTGCCAGCAGCCGGGCCCTACGAAAGTACGAGCAGTACTTC. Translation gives CASSRALRKYEQYF. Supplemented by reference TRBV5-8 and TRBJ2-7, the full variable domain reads EAGVTQSPTHLIKTRGQQATLRCSPISGHTSVYWYQQALGLGLQFLLWYDEGEERNRGNFPPRFSGRQFPNYSSELNVNALELEDSALYLCASSRALRKYEQYFGPGTRLTVT.

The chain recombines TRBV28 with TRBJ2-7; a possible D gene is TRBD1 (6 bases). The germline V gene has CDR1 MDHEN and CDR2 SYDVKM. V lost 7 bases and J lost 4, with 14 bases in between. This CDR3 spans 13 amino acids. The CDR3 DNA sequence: TGTGCCAGCATAAGAACAGGGTTTTACGAGCAGTACTTC. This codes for CASIRTGFYEQYF.

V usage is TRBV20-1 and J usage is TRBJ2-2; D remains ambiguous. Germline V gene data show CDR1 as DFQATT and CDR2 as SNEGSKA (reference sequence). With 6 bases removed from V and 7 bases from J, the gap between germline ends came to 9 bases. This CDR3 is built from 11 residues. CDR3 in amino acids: CSAPGGGELFF. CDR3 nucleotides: TGCAGTGCCCCAGGCGGCGGGGAGCTGTTTTTT.

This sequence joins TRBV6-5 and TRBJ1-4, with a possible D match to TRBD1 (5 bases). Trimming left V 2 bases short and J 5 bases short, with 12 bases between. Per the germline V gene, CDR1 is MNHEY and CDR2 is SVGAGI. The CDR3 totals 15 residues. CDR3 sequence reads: CASSYAGLGNEKLFF. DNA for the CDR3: TGTGCCAGCAGTTACGCGGGGCTGGGGAATGAAAAACTGTTTTTT.

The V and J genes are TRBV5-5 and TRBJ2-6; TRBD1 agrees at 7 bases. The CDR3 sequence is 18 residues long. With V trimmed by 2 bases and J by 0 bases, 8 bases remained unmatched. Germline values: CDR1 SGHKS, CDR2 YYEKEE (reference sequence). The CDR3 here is CASSLPGQINSGANVLTF. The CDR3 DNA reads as TGTGCCAGCAGCTTACCGGGACAGATAAACTCTGGGGCCAACGTCCTGACTTTC.

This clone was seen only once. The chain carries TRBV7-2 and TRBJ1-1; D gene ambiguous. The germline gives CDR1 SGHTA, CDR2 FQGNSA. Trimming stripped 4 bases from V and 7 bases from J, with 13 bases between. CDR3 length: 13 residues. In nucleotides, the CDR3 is TGTGCCAGCAGCTCACGGGTCCAGGTTGAAGCTTTCTTT. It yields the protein CASSSRVQVEAFF.

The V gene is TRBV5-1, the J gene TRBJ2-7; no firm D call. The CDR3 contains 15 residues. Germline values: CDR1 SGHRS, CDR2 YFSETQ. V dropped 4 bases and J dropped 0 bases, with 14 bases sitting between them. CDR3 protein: CASSTTSSSSYEQYF. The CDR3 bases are TGCGCCAGCAGCACGACATCGTCTAGCTCCTACGAGCAGTACTTC.

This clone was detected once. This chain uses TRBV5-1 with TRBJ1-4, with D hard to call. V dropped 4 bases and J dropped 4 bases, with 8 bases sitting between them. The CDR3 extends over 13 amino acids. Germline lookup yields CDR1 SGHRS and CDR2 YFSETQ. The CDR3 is CASSTDGNEKLFF. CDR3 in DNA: TGCGCCAGCAGCACCGACGGTAATGAAAAACTGTTTTTT. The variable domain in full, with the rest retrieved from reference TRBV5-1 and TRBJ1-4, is KAGVTQTPRYLIKTRGQQVTLSCSPISGHRSVSWYQQTPGQGLQFLFEYFSETQRNKGNFPGRFSGRQFSNSRSEMNVSTLELGDSALYLCASSTDGNEKLFFGSGTQLSVL.

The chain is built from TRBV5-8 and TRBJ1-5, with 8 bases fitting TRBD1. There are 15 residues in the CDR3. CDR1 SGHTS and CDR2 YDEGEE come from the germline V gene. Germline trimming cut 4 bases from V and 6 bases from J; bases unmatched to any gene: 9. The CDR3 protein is CASSRTGFGVQPQHF. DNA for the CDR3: TGTGCCAGCAGCCGGACAGGGTTCGGAGTTCAGCCCCAGCATTTT.

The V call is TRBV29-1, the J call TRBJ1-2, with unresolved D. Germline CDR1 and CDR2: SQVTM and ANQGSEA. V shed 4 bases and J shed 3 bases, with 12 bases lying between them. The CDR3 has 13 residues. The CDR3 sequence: CSVGWQLDYGYTF. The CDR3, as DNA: TGCAGCGTTGGGTGGCAGCTTGACTATGGCTACACCTTC. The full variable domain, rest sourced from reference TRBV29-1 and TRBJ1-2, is SAVISQKPSRDICQRGTSLTIQCQVDSQVTMMFWYRQQPGQSLTLIATANQGSEATYESGFVIDKFPISRPNLTFSTLTVSNMSPEDSSIYLCSVGWQLDYGYTFGSGTRLTVV.

The CDR3 reads CASSLRGEGETQYF. For the CDR3, the DNA is TGTGCCAGCAGTCTTCGGGGGGAAGGGGAGACCCAGTACTTC. The J gene is TRBJ2-5, the V gene TRBV6-6; 7 bases are shared with TRBD2. Trimming took 5 bases from V and 5 from J; bases not matched to a gene: 8. Germline V gene sequence: CDR1 MNHNY, CDR2 SVGAGI (reference sequence). The CDR3 covers 14 residues.

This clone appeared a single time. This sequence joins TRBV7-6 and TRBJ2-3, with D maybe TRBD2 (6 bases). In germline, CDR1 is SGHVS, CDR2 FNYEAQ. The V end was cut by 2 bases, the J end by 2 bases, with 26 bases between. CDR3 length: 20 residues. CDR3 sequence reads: CASSLMGGKTAGSNTDTQYF. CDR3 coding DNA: TGTGCCAGCAGCTTAATGGGCGGGAAGACTGCCGGGTCTAACACAGATACGCAGTATTTT.

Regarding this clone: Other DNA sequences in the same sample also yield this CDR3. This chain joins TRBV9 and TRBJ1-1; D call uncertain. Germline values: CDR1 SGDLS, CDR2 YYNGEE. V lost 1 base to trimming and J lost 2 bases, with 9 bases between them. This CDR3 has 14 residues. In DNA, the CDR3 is TGTGCCAGCAGCGTATCAGCCCTCAACACTGAAGCTTTCTTT. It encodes CASSVSALNTEAFF. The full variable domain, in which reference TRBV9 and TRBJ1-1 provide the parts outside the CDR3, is DSGVTQTPKHLITATGQRVTLRCSPRSGDLSVYWYQQSLDQGLQFLIQYYNGEERAKGNILERFSAQQFPDLHSELNLSSLELGDSALYFCASSVSALNTEAFFGQGTRLTVV.